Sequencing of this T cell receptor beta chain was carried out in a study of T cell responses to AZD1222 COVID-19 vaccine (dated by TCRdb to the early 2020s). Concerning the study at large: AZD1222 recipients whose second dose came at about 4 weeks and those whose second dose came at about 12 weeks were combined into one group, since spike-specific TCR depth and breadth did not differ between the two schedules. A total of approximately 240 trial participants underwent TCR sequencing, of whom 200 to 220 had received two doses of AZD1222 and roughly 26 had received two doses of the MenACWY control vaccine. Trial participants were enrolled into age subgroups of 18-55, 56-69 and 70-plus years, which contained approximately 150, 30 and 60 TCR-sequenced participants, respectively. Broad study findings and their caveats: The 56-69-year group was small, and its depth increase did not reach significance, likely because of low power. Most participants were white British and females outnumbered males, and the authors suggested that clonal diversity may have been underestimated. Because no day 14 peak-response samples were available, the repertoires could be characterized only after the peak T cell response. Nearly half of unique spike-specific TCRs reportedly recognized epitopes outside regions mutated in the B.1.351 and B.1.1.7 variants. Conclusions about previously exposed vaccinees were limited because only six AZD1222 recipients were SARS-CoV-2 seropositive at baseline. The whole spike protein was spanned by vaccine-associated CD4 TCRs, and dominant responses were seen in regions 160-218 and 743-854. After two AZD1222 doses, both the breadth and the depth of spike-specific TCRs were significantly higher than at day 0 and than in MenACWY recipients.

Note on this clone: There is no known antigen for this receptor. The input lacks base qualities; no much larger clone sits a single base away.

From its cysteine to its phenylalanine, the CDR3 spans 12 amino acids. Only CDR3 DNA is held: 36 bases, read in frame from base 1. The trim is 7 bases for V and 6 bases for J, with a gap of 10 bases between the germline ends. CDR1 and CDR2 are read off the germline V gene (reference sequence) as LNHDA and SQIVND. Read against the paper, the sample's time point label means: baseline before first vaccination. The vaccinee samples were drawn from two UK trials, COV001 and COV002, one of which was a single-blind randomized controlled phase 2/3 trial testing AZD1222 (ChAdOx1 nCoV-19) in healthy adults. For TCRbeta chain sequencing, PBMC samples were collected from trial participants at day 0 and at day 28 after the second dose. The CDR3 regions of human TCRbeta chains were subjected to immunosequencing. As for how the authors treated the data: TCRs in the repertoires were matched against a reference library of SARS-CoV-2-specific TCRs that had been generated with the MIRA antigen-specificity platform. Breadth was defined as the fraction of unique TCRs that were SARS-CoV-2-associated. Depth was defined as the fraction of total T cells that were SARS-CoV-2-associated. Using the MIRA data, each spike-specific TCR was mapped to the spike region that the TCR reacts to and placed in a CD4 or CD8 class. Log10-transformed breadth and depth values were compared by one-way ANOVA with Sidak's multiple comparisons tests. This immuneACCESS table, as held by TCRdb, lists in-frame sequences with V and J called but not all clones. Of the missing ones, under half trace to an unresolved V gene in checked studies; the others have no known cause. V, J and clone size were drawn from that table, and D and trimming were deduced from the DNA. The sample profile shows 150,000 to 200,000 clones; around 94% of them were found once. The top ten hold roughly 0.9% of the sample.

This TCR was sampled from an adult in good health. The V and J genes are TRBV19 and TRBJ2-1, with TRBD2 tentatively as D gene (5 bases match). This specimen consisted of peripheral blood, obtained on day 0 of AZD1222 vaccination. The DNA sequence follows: TGTGCCAGTACCGGACTCCCCAATGAGCAGTTCTTC. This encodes CASTGLPNEQFF.